This entry lists 5 T cell receptor beta chains sequenced from one sample in a study of CD8+ T cells in alopecia areata. In each case, RNA was isolated and then reverse transcribed into cDNA as the sequencing template. Libraries were prepared by immunoSEQ multiplex PCR; TCRdb keeps only in-frame clonotypes and omits some of them. The repertoire includes 90,000 to 130,000 clones, less than 75% of them detected once, and approximately 12% sits in the top ten. Specified treatment: oral pan-JAK inhibitor, 5-10 mg twice daily. Here the sequenced sample was CD8+ T cells sorted from blood, taken at week 24, from a patient treated with tofacitinib. Source of these receptors: a human donor with alopecia areata.

The chain has TRBV29-1 and TRBJ1-2; TRBD1 might be the D (5 bases). Germline V gives CDR1 SQVTM, CDR2 ANQGSEA. V was clipped by 6 bases and J by 6 bases, with 11 bases between them. The length of the CDR3 is 11 residues. CDR3 residues: CSVGGLDGYTF. The CDR3 DNA sequence: TGCAGCGTCGGGGGTCTGGATGGCTACACCTTC.

Turning to this clone: Within the sample, other DNA sequences also encode this same CDR3. V gene TRBV6-5 combines with J gene TRBJ1-1; D possibly corresponds to TRBD1 (6 bases). Per the germline V gene, CDR1 is MNHEY and CDR2 is SVGAGI. The CDR3 spans 13 residues. The V end was cut by 2 bases, the J end by 4 bases, with 8 bases between. The CDR3 DNA follows: TGTGCCAGCAGTTACGGAGGGGGCACTGAAGCTTTCTTT. Translating it yields CASSYGGGTEAFF.

V gene TRBV29-1 combines with J gene TRBJ1-1; 9 nucleotides align to TRBD1. Germline values: CDR1 SQVTM, CDR2 ANQGSEA. The ends lost 3 bases at V and 3 bases at J; junction bases unmatched: 5. The CDR3 runs 14 residues. In DNA form, the CDR3 reads TGCAGCGTTGAGTCGGACAGGGGTGACACTGAAGCTTTCTTT. This encodes CSVESDRGDTEAFF.

This clone appeared a few times. At the DNA level, this CDR3 is encoded by other sequences in the same sample as well. The J gene is TRBJ1-5, the V gene TRBV5-6, with unresolved D. The CDR3 is 15 residues long. Per germline, CDR1 SGHDT and CDR2 YYEEEE. Trimming took off 0 bases at V and 0 bases at J, with 7 bases between the two ends. The chain's CDR3 is CASSLGGYSNQPQHF. The CDR3 bases are TGTGCCAGCAGCTTGGGAGGTTATAGCAATCAGCCCCAGCATTTT.

This clone was observed a few times. V usage is TRBV27 and J usage is TRBJ2-1; D not resolved. Looked up from germline, CDR1 is MNHEY and CDR2 is SMNVEV (reference sequence). The CDR3 runs to 13 residues. The V and J ends lost 3 bases and 5 bases respectively, with 8 bases between them. CDR3 loop: CASSLLGDNEQFF. DNA for the CDR3: TGTGCCAGCAGTTTGTTAGGTGACAATGAGCAGTTCTTC.